The rows below give T cell receptor beta chains drawn from one sample of a study of long-term antiretroviral therapy in people with HIV. Generated by immunoSEQ multiplex PCR, the TCRdb table keeps only in-frame clones and is missing some. The table records about 40,000 clones, about 90% of them present only once. Sequenced here: unsorted PBMCs, sampled 1.2 years after starting antiretroviral therapy. The origin of the receptors is a woman aged 45 to 65 with HIV. Both conserved end residues are part of each CDR3. The order of the fields is CDR3 DNA, CDR3 protein, J gene, D gene, clone size, V gene. A D gene is named only where the DNA matches it firmly. The listing skips clone size in some rows; elsewhere it reads once, few, many or a size class.

cdr3_nt: TGTGCCATCAGTGGATCAGCTAGGAACACCGGGGAGCTGTTTTTT; cdr3_aa: CAISGSARNTGELFF; j_call: TRBJ2-2; d_call: .; clone_size: .; v_call: TRBV10-3
cdr3_nt: TGTGCCAGCAGCGTCGGCGGGGTGCAAGATACGCAGTATTTT; cdr3_aa: CASSVGGVQDTQYF; j_call: TRBJ2-3; d_call: .; clone_size: .; v_call: TRBV9
cdr3_nt: TGTGCCAGCAGCACCCTGACAGGGGCTGGAAACACCATATATTTT; cdr3_aa: CASSTLTGAGNTIYF; j_call: TRBJ1-3; d_call: TRBD1; clone_size: medium-sized; v_call: TRBV7-9
cdr3_nt: TGTGCCATACACGGGGGGGCCGGAGATACGCAGTATTTT; cdr3_aa: CAIHGGAGDTQYF; j_call: TRBJ2-3; d_call: TRBD2; clone_size: .; v_call: TRBV10-3
cdr3_nt: TGTGCCAGCACCAGTCAGGGCATATCGGGTGAAAAACTGTTTTTT; cdr3_aa: CASTSQGISGEKLFF; j_call: TRBJ1-4; d_call: .; clone_size: .; v_call: TRBV6-5
cdr3_nt: TGCGCCAGCAGCTTGGCCGCGACTAGCGGGGGGGCGGATACGCAGTATTTT; cdr3_aa: CASSLAATSGGADTQYF; j_call: TRBJ2-3; d_call: TRBD2; clone_size: .; v_call: TRBV5-1
cdr3_nt: TGTGCCAGCAGTTACGACGCTAAGAATTCACCCCTCCACTTT; cdr3_aa: CASSYDAKNSPLHF; j_call: TRBJ1-6; d_call: .; clone_size: few; v_call: TRBV6-5
cdr3_nt: TGTGCCACCAGCAGAGCAGGCTATGGCTACACCTTC; cdr3_aa: CATSRAGYGYTF; j_call: TRBJ1-2; d_call: .; clone_size: once; v_call: TRBV15
cdr3_nt: TGCGCCAGCAGCCAAGGCCCCGGGACAGGGAAAAACATTCAGTACTTC; cdr3_aa: CASSQGPGTGKNIQYF; j_call: TRBJ2-4; d_call: TRBD1; clone_size: .; v_call: TRBV4-1
cdr3_nt: TGTGCCAGCAGCTTGGGGGGGCCAGCGGGGGCCAACGTCCTGACTTTC; cdr3_aa: CASSLGGPAGANVLTF; j_call: TRBJ2-6; d_call: .; clone_size: .; v_call: TRBV5-4
cdr3_nt: TGTGCCACCACCTGGGGGGGGACCGGGGAGCTGTTTTTT; cdr3_aa: CATTWGGTGELFF; j_call: TRBJ2-2; d_call: TRBD2; clone_size: .; v_call: TRBV10-3
cdr3_nt: TGTGCCACCAGCAGAGATCCGAGACAGGGATACAATCAGCCCCAGCATTTT; cdr3_aa: CATSRDPRQGYNQPQHF; j_call: TRBJ1-5; d_call: TRBD1; clone_size: .; v_call: TRBV15
cdr3_nt: TGTGCCAGCAGCGTAGCAATGGGGACAGCCCAAGAGACCCAGTACTTC; cdr3_aa: CASSVAMGTAQETQYF; j_call: TRBJ2-5; d_call: TRBD1; clone_size: .; v_call: TRBV9
cdr3_nt: TGCGCCAGCAGCCAGGGACAGGGAGTAGGTTCTGAAGCTTTCTTT; cdr3_aa: CASSQGQGVGSEAFF; j_call: TRBJ1-1; d_call: TRBD1; clone_size: .; v_call: TRBV5-1
cdr3_nt: TGCGCCAGCAGCCTGGACCATTTCTTCAATGAGCAGTTCTTC; cdr3_aa: CASSLDHFFNEQFF; j_call: TRBJ2-1; d_call: .; clone_size: .; v_call: TRBV4-3
cdr3_nt: TGCGCCAGCAGCTTTAAGGGCTACAATGAGCAGTTCTTC; cdr3_aa: CASSFKGYNEQFF; j_call: TRBJ2-1; d_call: .; clone_size: .; v_call: TRBV5-1
cdr3_nt: TGTGCCAGCTCACCAGCTAGCATCGCCTATACGCAGTATTTT; cdr3_aa: CASSPASIAYTQYF; j_call: TRBJ2-3; d_call: .; clone_size: .; v_call: TRBV18
cdr3_nt: TGCGCCAGCAGGGTTGGTGGTGCCGGGGAGCTGTTTTTT; cdr3_aa: CASRVGGAGELFF; j_call: TRBJ2-2; d_call: .; clone_size: .; v_call: TRBV5-1
cdr3_nt: TGTGCCAGCAGCGCTCTGGACGTTCAGTACGGTGGCACCATATATTTT; cdr3_aa: CASSALDVQYGGTIYF; j_call: TRBJ1-3; d_call: .; clone_size: .; v_call: TRBV9
cdr3_nt: TGTGCCAGCAGCTTAGTTAGGGGCCTGGATAATTCACCCCTCCACTTT; cdr3_aa: CASSLVRGLDNSPLHF; j_call: TRBJ1-6; d_call: .; clone_size: medium-sized; v_call: TRBV7-9
cdr3_nt: TGTGCCAGCAGACAGGATGCCCGCTCTGGAAACACCATATATTTT; cdr3_aa: CASRQDARSGNTIYF; j_call: TRBJ1-3; d_call: .; clone_size: .; v_call: TRBV6-6
cdr3_nt: TGTGCCAGCAGCGGACTAGCGGGCGCCACAGATACGCAGTATTTT; cdr3_aa: CASSGLAGATDTQYF; j_call: TRBJ2-3; d_call: TRBD2; clone_size: .; v_call: TRBV9
cdr3_nt: TGTGCCAGCAGCGTGGCAGGGATTAACAATGAGCAGTTCTTC; cdr3_aa: CASSVAGINNEQFF; j_call: TRBJ2-1; d_call: .; clone_size: .; v_call: TRBV9
cdr3_nt: TGTGCCAGCAGTTCGTTAAGGGCGAGCCTCTATGGCTACACCTTC; cdr3_aa: CASSSLRASLYGYTF; j_call: TRBJ1-2; d_call: .; clone_size: .; v_call: TRBV2
cdr3_nt: TGTGCCAGCAGCTTAGCGGGAGGGAACTATGGCTACACCTTC; cdr3_aa: CASSLAGGNYGYTF; j_call: TRBJ1-2; d_call: .; clone_size: once; v_call: TRBV7-9
cdr3_nt: TGCGCCAGCGCCCTTACAGTAATCTCTGAAGCTTTCTTT; cdr3_aa: CASALTVISEAFF; j_call: TRBJ1-1; d_call: .; clone_size: .; v_call: TRBV23-1
cdr3_nt: TGTGCCAGCAGCACTAACTATAATTCACCCCTCCACTTT; cdr3_aa: CASSTNYNSPLHF; j_call: TRBJ1-6; d_call: .; clone_size: few; v_call: TRBV16
cdr3_nt: TGCGCCAGCAGCCAAGGACAGGGATCCTACAATGAGCAGTTCTTC; cdr3_aa: CASSQGQGSYNEQFF; j_call: TRBJ2-1; d_call: TRBD1; clone_size: .; v_call: TRBV5-1
cdr3_nt: TGTGCCAGCAGCCAAGATGAGGCAGGCCCTAATGAGGTACTGTTTTTT; cdr3_aa: CASSQDEAGPNEVLFF; j_call: TRBJ1-4; d_call: .; clone_size: .; v_call: TRBV4-2
cdr3_nt: TGTGCTAGCAGCTTAGCGGACAGGGGCGAGCAGTTCTTC; cdr3_aa: CASSLADRGEQFF; j_call: TRBJ2-1; d_call: TRBD1; clone_size: .; v_call: TRBV7-7
cdr3_nt: TGTGCCTGGAGTGTACTCGGGGGGCGGGTCTACGAGCAGTACTTC; cdr3_aa: CAWSVLGGRVYEQYF; j_call: TRBJ2-7; d_call: .; clone_size: .; v_call: TRBV30
cdr3_nt: TGTGCCAGCAGCTTCCCACACTCGAACACTGAAGCTTTCTTT; cdr3_aa: CASSFPHSNTEAFF; j_call: TRBJ1-1; d_call: .; clone_size: once; v_call: TRBV11-2
cdr3_nt: TGTGCCATCACCAAGACTAGCGGGGGATACGCAGATACGCAGTATTTT; cdr3_aa: CAITKTSGGYADTQYF; j_call: TRBJ2-3; d_call: TRBD2; clone_size: .; v_call: TRBV10-3
cdr3_nt: TGCGCCAGCAGCTTGGTTTCCGAGAACACTGAAGCTTTCTTT; cdr3_aa: CASSLVSENTEAFF; j_call: TRBJ1-1; d_call: .; clone_size: .; v_call: TRBV5-1
cdr3_nt: TGTGCCAGCACCCCGGGTCAGAACTATGGCTACACCTTC; cdr3_aa: CASTPGQNYGYTF; j_call: TRBJ1-2; d_call: .; clone_size: .; v_call: TRBV9
cdr3_nt: TGTGCCAGCAGCCCCGCTCTAGGCTTCGGAAACACCATATATTTT; cdr3_aa: CASSPALGFGNTIYF; j_call: TRBJ1-3; d_call: .; clone_size: .; v_call: TRBV9
cdr3_nt: TGTGCCAGCACCCCTTCGACGAACACCGGGGAGCTGTTTTTT; cdr3_aa: CASTPSTNTGELFF; j_call: TRBJ2-2; d_call: .; clone_size: .; v_call: TRBV7-9
cdr3_nt: TGTGCCAGCTCCGCGGGAGAGGGGTTGAATGAGCAGTTCTTC; cdr3_aa: CASSAGEGLNEQFF; j_call: TRBJ2-1; d_call: TRBD2; clone_size: .; v_call: TRBV18
cdr3_nt: TGTGCCAGCAGACCGGGACAGGGAGGAGGCTACACCTTC; cdr3_aa: CASRPGQGGGYTF; j_call: TRBJ1-2; d_call: TRBD1; clone_size: .; v_call: TRBV5-5
cdr3_nt: TGTGCCTGGAGGGCGAGAGCCTACACAGATACGCAGTATTTT; cdr3_aa: CAWRARAYTDTQYF; j_call: TRBJ2-3; d_call: .; clone_size: .; v_call: TRBV30
cdr3_nt: TGTGCCAGCAGCTCCCGTGGAGGACCGACGTCCTACAATGAGCAGTTCTTC; cdr3_aa: CASSSRGGPTSYNEQFF; j_call: TRBJ2-1; d_call: .; clone_size: .; v_call: TRBV7-2
cdr3_nt: TGTGCCAGCAGCCCTAATCCCAGCTATGGCTACACCTTC; cdr3_aa: CASSPNPSYGYTF; j_call: TRBJ1-2; d_call: .; clone_size: .; v_call: TRBV5-5
cdr3_nt: TGTGCCAGCAGCTTAGGATGGGGGGCTGTTTATAATTCACCCCTCCACTTT; cdr3_aa: CASSLGWGAVYNSPLHF; j_call: TRBJ1-6; d_call: .; clone_size: .; v_call: TRBV11-2
cdr3_nt: TGTGCCAGCAGCTTAGATTCTGGGGGGCGTTCATTGAGCAATCAGCCCCAGCATTTT; cdr3_aa: CASSLDSGGRSLSNQPQHF; j_call: TRBJ1-5; d_call: .; clone_size: few; v_call: TRBV7-9
cdr3_nt: TGCGCCAGCAGCCAATCCCATGGCAATCAGCCCCAGCATTTT; cdr3_aa: CASSQSHGNQPQHF; j_call: TRBJ1-5; d_call: .; clone_size: .; v_call: TRBV4-1
cdr3_nt: TGTGCCATCAGTGATCATGGGGCCTACGAGCAGTACTTC; cdr3_aa: CAISDHGAYEQYF; j_call: TRBJ2-7; d_call: .; clone_size: .; v_call: TRBV10-3
cdr3_nt: TGTGCCAGCAGCCAGCTAGCGGGAGACTCCTACAATGAGCAGTTCTTC; cdr3_aa: CASSQLAGDSYNEQFF; j_call: TRBJ2-1; d_call: TRBD2; clone_size: .; v_call: TRBV4-2
cdr3_nt: TGTGCCAGCCGATTTTCACGGGGCAACTATGGCTACACCTTC; cdr3_aa: CASRFSRGNYGYTF; j_call: TRBJ1-2; d_call: .; clone_size: .; v_call: TRBV6-5
cdr3_nt: TGTGCCAGTAGTACCGCCAGGGCGGCTGCCGGGGAGCTGTTTTTT; cdr3_aa: CASSTARAAAGELFF; j_call: TRBJ2-2; d_call: .; clone_size: few; v_call: TRBV19
cdr3_nt: TGTGCCAGCTCACGCGGGCCCCAGAGCGAGCAGTACTTC; cdr3_aa: CASSRGPQSEQYF; j_call: TRBJ2-7; d_call: .; clone_size: .; v_call: TRBV18
cdr3_nt: TGTGCCAGTAGCTCGGACAGCCCAACGAGTTGGAGCAATCAGCCCCAGCATTTT; cdr3_aa: CASSSDSPTSWSNQPQHF; j_call: TRBJ1-5; d_call: .; clone_size: .; v_call: TRBV19
cdr3_nt: TGTGCCAGCAGCTTCGACAGCTCAACCTACGAGCAGTACTTC; cdr3_aa: CASSFDSSTYEQYF; j_call: TRBJ2-7; d_call: .; clone_size: .; v_call: TRBV7-9